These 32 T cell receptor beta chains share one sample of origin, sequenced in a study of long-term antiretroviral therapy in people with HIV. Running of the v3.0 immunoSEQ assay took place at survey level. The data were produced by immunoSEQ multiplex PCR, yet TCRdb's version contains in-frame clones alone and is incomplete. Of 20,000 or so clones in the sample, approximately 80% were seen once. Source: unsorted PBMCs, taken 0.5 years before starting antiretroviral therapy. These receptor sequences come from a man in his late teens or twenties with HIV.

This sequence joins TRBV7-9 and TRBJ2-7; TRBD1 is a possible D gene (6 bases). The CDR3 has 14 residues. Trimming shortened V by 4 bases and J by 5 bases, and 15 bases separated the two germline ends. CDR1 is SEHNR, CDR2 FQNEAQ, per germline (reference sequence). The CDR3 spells CASSWDIGLNEQYF. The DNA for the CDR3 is TGTGCCAGCAGCTGGGACATCGGATTGAACGAGCAGTACTTC.

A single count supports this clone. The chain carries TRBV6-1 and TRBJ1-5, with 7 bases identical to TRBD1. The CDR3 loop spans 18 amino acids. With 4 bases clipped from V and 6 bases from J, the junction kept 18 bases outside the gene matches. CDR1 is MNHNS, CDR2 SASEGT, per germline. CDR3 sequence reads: CASSGPTPGTAGPQPQHF. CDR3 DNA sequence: TGTGCCAGCAGTGGCCCGACGCCCGGGACAGCGGGGCCTCAGCCCCAGCATTTT.

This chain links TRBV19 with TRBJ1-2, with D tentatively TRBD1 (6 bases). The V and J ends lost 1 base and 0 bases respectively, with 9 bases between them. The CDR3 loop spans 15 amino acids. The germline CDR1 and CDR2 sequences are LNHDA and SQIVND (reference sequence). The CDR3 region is CASSIAQGANYGYTF. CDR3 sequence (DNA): TGTGCCAGTAGTATAGCACAGGGAGCTAACTATGGCTACACCTTC.

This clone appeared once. Here the CDR3 DNA reads TGTGCCATCAGCGGGGCGGGTAATGAAAAACTGTTTTTT. This translates into CAISGAGNEKLFF. This rearrangement joins TRBV10-3 to TRBJ1-4, with TRBD1 as a possible D gene (5 bases). CDR1 is ENHRY, CDR2 SYGVKD, per germline. The CDR3 totals 13 residues. Trimming stripped 6 bases from V and 4 bases from J, with 9 bases between.

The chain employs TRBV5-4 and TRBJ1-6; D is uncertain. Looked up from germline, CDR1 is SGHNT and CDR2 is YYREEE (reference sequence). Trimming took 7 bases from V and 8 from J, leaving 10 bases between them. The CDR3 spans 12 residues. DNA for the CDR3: TGTGCCAGCGGAAGAGCTGATTCACCCCTCCACTTT. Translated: CASGRADSPLHF.

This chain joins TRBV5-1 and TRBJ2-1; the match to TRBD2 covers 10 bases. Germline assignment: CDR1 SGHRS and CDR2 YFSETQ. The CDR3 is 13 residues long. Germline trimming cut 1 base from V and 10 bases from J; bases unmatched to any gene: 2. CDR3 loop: CASSLRTSGEQFF. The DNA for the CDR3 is TGCGCCAGCAGCTTGCGGACTAGCGGAGAGCAGTTCTTC.

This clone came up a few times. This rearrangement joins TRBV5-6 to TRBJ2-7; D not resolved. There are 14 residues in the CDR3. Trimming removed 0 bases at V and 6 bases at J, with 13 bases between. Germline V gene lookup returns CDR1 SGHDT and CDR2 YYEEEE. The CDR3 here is CASSLGLPGPEQYF. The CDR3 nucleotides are TGTGCCAGCAGCTTGGGCCTCCCCGGGCCCGAGCAGTACTTC. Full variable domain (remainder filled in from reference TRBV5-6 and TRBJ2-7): DAGVTQSPTHLIKTRGQQVTLRCSPKSGHDTVSWYQQALGQGPQFIFQYYEEEERQRGNFPDRFSGHQFPNYSSELNVNALLLGDSALYLCASSLGLPGPEQYFGPGTRLTVT.

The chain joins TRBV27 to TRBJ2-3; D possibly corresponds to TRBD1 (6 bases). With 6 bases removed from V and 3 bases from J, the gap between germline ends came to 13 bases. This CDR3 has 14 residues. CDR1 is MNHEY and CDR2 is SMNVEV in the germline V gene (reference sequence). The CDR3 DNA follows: TGTGCCAGCAGACAGGGATTAGGAACAGATACGCAGTATTTT. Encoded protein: CASRQGLGTDTQYF.

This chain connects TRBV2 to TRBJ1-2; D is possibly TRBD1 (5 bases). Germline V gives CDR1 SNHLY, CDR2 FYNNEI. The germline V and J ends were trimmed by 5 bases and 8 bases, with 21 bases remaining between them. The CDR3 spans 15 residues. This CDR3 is CASSLGPREAGGYTF. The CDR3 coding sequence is TGTGCCAGCAGTCTCGGGCCCAGGGAGGCGGGCGGCTACACCTTC. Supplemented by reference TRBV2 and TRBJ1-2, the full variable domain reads EPEVTQTPSHQVTQMGQEVILRCVPISNHLYFYWYRQILGQKVEFLVSFYNNEISEKSEIFDDQFSVERPDGSNFTLKIRSTKLEDSAMYFCASSLGPREAGGYTFGSGTRLTVV.

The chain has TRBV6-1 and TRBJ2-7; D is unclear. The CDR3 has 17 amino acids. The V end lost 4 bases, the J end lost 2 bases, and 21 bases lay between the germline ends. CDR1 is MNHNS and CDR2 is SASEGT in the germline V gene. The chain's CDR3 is CASSGPGRLGDTYEQYF. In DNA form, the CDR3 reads TGTGCCAGCAGTGGCCCAGGTAGGCTAGGAGACACCTACGAGCAGTACTTC.

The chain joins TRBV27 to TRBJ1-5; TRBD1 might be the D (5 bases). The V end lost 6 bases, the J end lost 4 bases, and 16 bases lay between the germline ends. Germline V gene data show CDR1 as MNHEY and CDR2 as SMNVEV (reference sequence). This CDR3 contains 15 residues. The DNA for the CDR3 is TGTGCCAGCAGGGCGGGGCCGGGAATTAATCAGCCCCAGCATTTT. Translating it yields CASRAGPGINQPQHF.

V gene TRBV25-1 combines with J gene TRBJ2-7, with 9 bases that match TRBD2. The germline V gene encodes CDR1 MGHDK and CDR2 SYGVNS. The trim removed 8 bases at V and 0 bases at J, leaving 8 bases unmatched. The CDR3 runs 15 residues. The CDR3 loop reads CASGGGGSSSYEQYF. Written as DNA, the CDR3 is TGTGCCAGCGGCGGGGGGGGCTCAAGCTCCTACGAGCAGTACTTC.

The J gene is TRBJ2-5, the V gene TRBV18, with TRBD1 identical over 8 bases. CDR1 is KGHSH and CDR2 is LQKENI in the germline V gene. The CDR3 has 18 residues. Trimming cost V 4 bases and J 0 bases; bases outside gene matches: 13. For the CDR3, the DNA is TGTGCCAGCTCACTTGACAGGGGCCGAACAATCTACCAAGAGACCCAGTACTTC. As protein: CASSLDRGRTIYQETQYF.

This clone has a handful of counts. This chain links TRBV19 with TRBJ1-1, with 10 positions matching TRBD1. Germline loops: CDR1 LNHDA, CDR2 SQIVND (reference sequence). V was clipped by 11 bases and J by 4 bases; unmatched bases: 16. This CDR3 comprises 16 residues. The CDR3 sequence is CASPDRGRKGGTEAFF. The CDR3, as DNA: TGTGCCTCACCAGACAGGGGGCGTAAGGGTGGCACTGAAGCTTTCTTT.

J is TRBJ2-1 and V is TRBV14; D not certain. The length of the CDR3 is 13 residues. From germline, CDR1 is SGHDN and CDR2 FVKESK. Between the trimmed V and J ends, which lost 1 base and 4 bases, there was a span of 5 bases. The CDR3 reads CASSQGKYNEQFF. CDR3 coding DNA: TGTGCCAGCAGCCAAGGGAAATACAATGAGCAGTTCTTC.

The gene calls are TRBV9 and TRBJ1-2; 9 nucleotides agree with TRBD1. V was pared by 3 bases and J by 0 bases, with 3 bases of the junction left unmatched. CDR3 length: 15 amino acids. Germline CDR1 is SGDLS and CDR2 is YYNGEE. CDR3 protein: CASSEGQGSNYGYTF. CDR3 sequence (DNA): TGTGCCAGCAGCGAGGGACAGGGATCTAACTATGGCTACACCTTC.

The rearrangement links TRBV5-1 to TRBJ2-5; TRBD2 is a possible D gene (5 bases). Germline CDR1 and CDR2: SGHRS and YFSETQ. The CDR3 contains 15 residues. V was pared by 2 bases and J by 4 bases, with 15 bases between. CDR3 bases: TGCGCCAGCAGCTTAAGGGCAGGACTCGGAGAGACCCAGTACTTC. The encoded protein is CASSLRAGLGETQYF. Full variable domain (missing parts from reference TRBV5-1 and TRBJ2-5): KAGVTQTPRYLIKTRGQQVTLSCSPISGHRSVSWYQQTPGQGLQFLFEYFSETQRNKGNFPGRFSGRQFSNSRSEMNVSTLELGDSALYLCASSLRAGLGETQYFGPGTRLLVL.

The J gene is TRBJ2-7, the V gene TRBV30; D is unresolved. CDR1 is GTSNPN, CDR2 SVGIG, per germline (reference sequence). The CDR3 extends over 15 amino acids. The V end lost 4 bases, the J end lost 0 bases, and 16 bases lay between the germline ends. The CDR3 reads CAWISGAVSSYEQYF. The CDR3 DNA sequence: TGTGCCTGGATTTCTGGTGCAGTAAGCTCCTACGAGCAGTACTTC.

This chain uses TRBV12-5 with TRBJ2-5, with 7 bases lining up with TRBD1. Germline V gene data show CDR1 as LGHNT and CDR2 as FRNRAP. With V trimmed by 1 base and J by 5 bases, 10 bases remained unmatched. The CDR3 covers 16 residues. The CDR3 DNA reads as TGTGCTAGTGGTTTGGGGGGGACAGCTTGGACGGAGACCCAGTACTTC. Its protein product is CASGLGGTAWTETQYF.

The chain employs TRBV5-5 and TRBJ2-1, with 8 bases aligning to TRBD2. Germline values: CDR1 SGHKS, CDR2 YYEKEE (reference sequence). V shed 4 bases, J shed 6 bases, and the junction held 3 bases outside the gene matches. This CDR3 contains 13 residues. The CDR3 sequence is CASSPGLANEQFF. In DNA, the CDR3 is TGTGCCAGCAGCCCAGGACTAGCCAATGAGCAGTTCTTC.

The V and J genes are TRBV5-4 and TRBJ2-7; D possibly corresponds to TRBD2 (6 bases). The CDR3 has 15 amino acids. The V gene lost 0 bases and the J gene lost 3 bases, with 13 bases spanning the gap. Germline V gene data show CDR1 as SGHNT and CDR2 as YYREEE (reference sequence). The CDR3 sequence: CASSLARGSGYEQYF. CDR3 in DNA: TGTGCCAGCAGCTTGGCCCGCGGTAGCGGCTACGAGCAGTACTTC.

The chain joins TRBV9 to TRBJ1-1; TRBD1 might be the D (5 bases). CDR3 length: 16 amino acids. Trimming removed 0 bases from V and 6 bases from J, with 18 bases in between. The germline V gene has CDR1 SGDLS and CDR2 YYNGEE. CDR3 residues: CASSVATGREEAEAFF. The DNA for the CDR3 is TGTGCCAGCAGCGTAGCTACAGGCAGGGAAGAGGCTGAAGCTTTCTTT.

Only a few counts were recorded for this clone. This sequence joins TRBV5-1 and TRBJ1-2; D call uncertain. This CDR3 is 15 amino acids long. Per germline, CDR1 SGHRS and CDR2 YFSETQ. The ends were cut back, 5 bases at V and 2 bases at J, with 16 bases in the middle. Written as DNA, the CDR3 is TGCGCCAGCAGGGACGTGTTGGGAGGAAACTATGGCTACACCTTC. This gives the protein CASRDVLGGNYGYTF.

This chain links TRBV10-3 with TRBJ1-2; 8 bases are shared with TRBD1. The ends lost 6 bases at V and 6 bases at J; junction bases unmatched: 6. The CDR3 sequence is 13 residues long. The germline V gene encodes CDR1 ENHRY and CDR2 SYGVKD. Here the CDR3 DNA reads TGTGCCATCAGGGACAGGGAATCGGATGGCTACACCTTC. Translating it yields CAIRDRESDGYTF.

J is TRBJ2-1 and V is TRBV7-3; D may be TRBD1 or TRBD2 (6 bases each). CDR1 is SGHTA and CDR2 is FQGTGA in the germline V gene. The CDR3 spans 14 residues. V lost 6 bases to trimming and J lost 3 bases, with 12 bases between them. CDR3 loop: CASSLGGLYNEQFF. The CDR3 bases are TGTGCCAGCAGTCTAGGGGGACTCTACAATGAGCAGTTCTTC.

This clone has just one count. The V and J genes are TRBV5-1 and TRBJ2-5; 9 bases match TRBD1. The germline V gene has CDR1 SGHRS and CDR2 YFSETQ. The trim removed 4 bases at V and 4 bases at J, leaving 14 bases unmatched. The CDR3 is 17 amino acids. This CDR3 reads CASSPATVDRGGETQYF. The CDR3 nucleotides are TGCGCCAGCAGCCCGGCCACCGTAGACAGGGGGGGAGAGACCCAGTACTTC.

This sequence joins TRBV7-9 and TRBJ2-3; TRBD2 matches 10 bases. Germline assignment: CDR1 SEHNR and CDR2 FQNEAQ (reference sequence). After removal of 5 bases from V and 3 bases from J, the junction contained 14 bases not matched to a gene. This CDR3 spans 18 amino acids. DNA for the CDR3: TGTGCCAGCAGCCATCCCAGGAGCGGGAGGGGCAGGACAGATACGCAGTATTTT. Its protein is CASSHPRSGRGRTDTQYF.

The CDR3 DNA follows: TGCAGCGTTGGAGGGAGGAGCAACGAGCAGTACTTC. It yields the protein CSVGGRSNEQYF. This chain links TRBV29-1 with TRBJ2-7; D may be TRBD2 (6 bases). There are 12 residues in the CDR3. V lost 4 bases to trimming and J lost 5 bases, with 12 bases between them. CDR1 and CDR2 (germline): SQVTM, ANQGSEA.

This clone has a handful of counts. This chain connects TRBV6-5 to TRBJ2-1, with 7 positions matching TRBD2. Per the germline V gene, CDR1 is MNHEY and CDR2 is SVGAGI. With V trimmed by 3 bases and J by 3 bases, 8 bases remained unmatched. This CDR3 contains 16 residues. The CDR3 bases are TGTGCCAGCAGTTATAGGGAGGGGTCGAACTACAATGAGCAGTTCTTC. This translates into CASSYREGSNYNEQFF.

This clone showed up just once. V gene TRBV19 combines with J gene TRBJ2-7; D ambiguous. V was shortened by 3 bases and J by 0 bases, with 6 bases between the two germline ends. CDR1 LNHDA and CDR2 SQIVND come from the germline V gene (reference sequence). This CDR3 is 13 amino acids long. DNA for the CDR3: TGTGCCAGTAGTATCACGGGCTCCTACGAGCAGTACTTC. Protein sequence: CASSITGSYEQYF.

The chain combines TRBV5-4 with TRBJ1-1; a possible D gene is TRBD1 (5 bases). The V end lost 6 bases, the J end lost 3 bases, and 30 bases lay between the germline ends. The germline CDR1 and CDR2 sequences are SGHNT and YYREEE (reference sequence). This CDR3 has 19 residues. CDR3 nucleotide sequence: TGTGCCAGCACCCGGTTAGGGGAATCGTTATCGAGTGTCGACACTGAAGCTTTCTTT. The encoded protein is CASTRLGESLSSVDTEAFF.

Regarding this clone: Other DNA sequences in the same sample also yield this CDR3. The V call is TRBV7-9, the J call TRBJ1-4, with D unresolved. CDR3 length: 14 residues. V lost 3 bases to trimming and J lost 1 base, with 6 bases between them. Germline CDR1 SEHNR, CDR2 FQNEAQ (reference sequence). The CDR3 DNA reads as TGTGCCAGCAGCTTGGGAGGAACTAATGAAAAACTGTTTTTT. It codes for CASSLGGTNEKLFF.